This TCR beta chain was identified in a study of neurological immune-mediated disorders. V lost 0 bases and J 7 bases, leaving 7 bases between the germline ends. The CDR3 has 12 amino acids. Germline CDR1 reads MNHEY; CDR2 reads SVGEGT. Study findings and constraints: The most TCR clonal expansion was seen in HTLV-1-associated myelopathy, whereas the least was seen in multiple sclerosis, below the level in healthy controls. No CDR3 amino acid sequences recurred among expanded clones across subjects, suggesting private repertoires in all groups.

Concerning this clonotype itself: What it recognizes is unknown.

Sorted libraries drew on under 1.2 million CD4+ or CD8+ T cells. Every sequencing run returned over 190 million TCR-beta sequences, which were derived from 15-18 subjects. TCRdb re-called the 5' RACE reads through MiXCR, storing one row per CDR3 protein. Of about 20,000 distinct CDR3 sequences in the sample, approximately 7.3% are singletons; the top ten hold about 15%. This clonotype was obtained from a woman in her 30s with HTLV-1-associated myelopathy (HAM/TSP). The gene calls are TRBV6-2 or TRBV6-3 and TRBJ2-7, with D unclear. Sequenced input: CD8+ T cells from blood. The chain's CDR3 is CASSYSFREQYF. The CDR3, as DNA: TGTGCCAGCAGTTACTCATTTCGAGAGCAGTACTTC.